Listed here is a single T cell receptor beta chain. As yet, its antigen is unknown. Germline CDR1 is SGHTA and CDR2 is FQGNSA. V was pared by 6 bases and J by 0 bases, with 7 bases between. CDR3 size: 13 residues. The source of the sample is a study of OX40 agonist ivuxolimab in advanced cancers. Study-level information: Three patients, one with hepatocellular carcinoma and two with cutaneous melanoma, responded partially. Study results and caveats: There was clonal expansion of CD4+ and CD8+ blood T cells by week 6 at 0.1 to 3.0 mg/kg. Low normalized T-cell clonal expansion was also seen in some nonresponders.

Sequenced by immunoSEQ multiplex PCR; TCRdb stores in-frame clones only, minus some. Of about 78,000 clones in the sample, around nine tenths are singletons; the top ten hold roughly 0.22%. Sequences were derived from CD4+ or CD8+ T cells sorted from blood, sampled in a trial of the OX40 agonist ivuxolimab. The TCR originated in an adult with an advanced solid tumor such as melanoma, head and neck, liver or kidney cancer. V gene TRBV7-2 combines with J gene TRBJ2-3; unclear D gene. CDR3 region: CASRAPSTDTQYF. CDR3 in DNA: TGTGCCAGCAGGGCCCCTAGCACAGATACGCAGTATTTT. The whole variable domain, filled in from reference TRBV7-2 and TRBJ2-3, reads GAGVSQSPSNKVTEKGKDVELRCDPISGHTALYWYRQSLGQGLEFLIYFQGNSAPDKSGLPSDRFSAERTGGSVSTLTIQRTQQEDSAVYLCASRAPSTDTQYFGPGTRLTVL.